The 13 T cell receptor beta chains in this list originate from one sample, sequenced in a study of OX40 agonist ivuxolimab in advanced cancers. Repertoires were generated with immunoSEQ multiplex PCR, while TCRdb's copy carries only in-frame clones and drops some. The data contain roughly 92,000 clones, roughly four fifths of them singletons. Specimen: CD4+ or CD8+ T cells sorted from blood, collected in a trial of the OX40 agonist ivuxolimab. These receptors originate from an adult with an advanced solid tumor such as melanoma, head and neck, liver or kidney cancer.

Here the CDR3 DNA reads TGCAGCGTTGAAGATCTTCAGGGGGCAAACGAGCAGTACTTC. It codes for CSVEDLQGANEQYF. The chain combines TRBV29-1 with TRBJ2-7; 8 bases fit TRBD1. The CDR3 sequence is 14 residues long. J was trimmed by 5 bases and V by 0 bases; bases with no gene match: 6. Germline V gene sequence: CDR1 SQVTM, CDR2 ANQGSEA.

This clone was detected only once. The V gene is TRBV5-4, the J gene TRBJ2-1; perhaps TRBD2 as D (6 bases). The CDR3 has 14 residues. V lost 3 bases and J 9 bases, leaving 16 bases between the germline ends. Germline V gives CDR1 SGHNT, CDR2 YYREEE (reference sequence). CDR3 amino acids: CASSSLGAGGEQFF. As DNA, the CDR3 is TGTGCCAGCAGCTCACTTGGGGCCGGGGGTGAGCAGTTCTTC.

This chain uses TRBV5-1 with TRBJ1-4; weak D call: TRBD1 (5 bases). CDR3 length equals 14 residues. Trimming removed 0 bases from V and 6 bases from J, with 9 bases in between. Germline V gene lookup returns CDR1 SGHRS and CDR2 YFSETQ. The CDR3 coding sequence is TGCGCCAGCAGCTTGGGGGGGAAGGATGAAAAACTGTTTTTT. The encoded protein is CASSLGGKDEKLFF.

This chain connects TRBV6-6 to TRBJ1-2; 9 bases match TRBD1. Losses at the gene ends were 7 bases for V and 8 bases for J; bases not matched to a gene: 8. From germline, CDR1 is MNHNY and CDR2 SVGAGI (reference sequence). The CDR3 loop spans 13 amino acids. CDR3 loop: CASKPGQGRGYTF. CDR3 in DNA: TGTGCCAGCAAACCGGGACAGGGACGAGGCTACACCTTC.

The chain recombines TRBV11-3 with TRBJ2-5; the D gene is possibly TRBD2 (6 bases). Germline V CDR1 and CDR2: SGHNT, YENEEA. This CDR3 spans 13 amino acids. Trimming stripped 3 bases from V and 5 bases from J, with 10 bases between. The DNA for the CDR3 is TGTGCCAGCAGCTTCGGGAGAGGGGAGACCCAGTACTTC. Translating it yields CASSFGRGETQYF.

This rearrangement joins TRBV21-1 to TRBJ2-5; the tabulated D call, TRBD1, remains unverified against the DNA. TRBV21-1 constitutes a pseudogene. The CDR3 runs 15 residues. This CDR3 is CASSSRDRGQETQYF. The CDR3 nucleotides read TGTGCCAGCAGCTCCCGGGACAGGGGGCAGGAGACCCAGTACTTC.

The V and J genes are TRBV6-6 and TRBJ1-2; D is perhaps TRBD1 (5 bases). Germline V gene sequence: CDR1 MNHNY, CDR2 SVGAGI (reference sequence). The V end lost 6 bases, the J end lost 8 bases, and 13 bases lay between the germline ends. This CDR3 comprises 12 residues. CDR3 in amino acids: CASRGDARGYTF. CDR3 coding DNA: TGTGCCAGCAGAGGGGACGCACGAGGCTACACCTTC.

The chain carries TRBV13 and TRBJ2-7, with D possibly matching TRBD2 (5 bases). This CDR3 has 14 residues. V was clipped by 5 bases and J by 2 bases, with 13 bases between them. Per germline, CDR1 PRHDT and CDR2 FYEKMQ (reference sequence). CDR3 protein: CASSEEDGAYEQYF. The DNA for the CDR3 is TGTGCCAGCAGCGAGGAGGACGGTGCCTACGAGCAGTACTTC.

The chain combines TRBV7-2 with TRBJ2-7; 8 bases are a match to TRBD2. This CDR3 is built from 16 residues. V trimming: 1 base; J trimming: 7 bases; junction bases outside the gene matches: 12. CDR1 is SGHTA and CDR2 is FQGNSA in the germline V gene. The DNA of the CDR3 is TGTGCCAGCAGCTTAGGGACGGGGGGGCCCCTAGGTGAGCAGTACTTC. This translates into CASSLGTGGPLGEQYF.

This clone was detected once. The J gene is TRBJ2-3, the V gene TRBV6-5, with TRBD2 as a possible D gene (6 bases). This CDR3 is built from 15 residues. In germline, CDR1 is MNHEY, CDR2 SVGAGI. V was shortened by 0 bases and J by 0 bases, with 7 bases between the two germline ends. The CDR3 loop reads CASSYSGTSTDTQYF. DNA of the CDR3: TGTGCCAGCAGTTACTCCGGGACTAGCACAGATACGCAGTATTTT.

V gene TRBV4-1 combines with J gene TRBJ1-2; possibly TRBD1 for D (6 bases). CDR1 and CDR2 (germline): MGHRA, YSYEKL. This CDR3 has 15 amino acids. The V end was cut by 0 bases, the J end by 7 bases, with 15 bases between. The CDR3 sequence is CASSQDRSGASGYTF. The CDR3 bases are TGCGCCAGCAGCCAAGATCGATCGGGGGCGAGTGGCTACACCTTC.

The rearrangement uses TRBV5-1 and TRBJ1-1, with TRBD1 as a possible D gene (6 bases). V was trimmed by 4 bases and J by 1 base, leaving 11 bases between them. Germline V gene data show CDR1 as SGHRS and CDR2 as YFSETQ. The CDR3 sequence is 14 residues long. DNA of the CDR3: TGCGCCAGCAGCCCGGGGGGGCCGAACACTGAAGCTTTCTTT. It translates to CASSPGGPNTEAFF. The variable domain in full, with the rest retrieved from reference TRBV5-1 and TRBJ1-1, is KAGVTQTPRYLIKTRGQQVTLSCSPISGHRSVSWYQQTPGQGLQFLFEYFSETQRNKGNFPGRFSGRQFSNSRSEMNVSTLELGDSALYLCASSPGGPNTEAFFGQGTRLTVV.

The chain links TRBV7-9 to TRBJ1-4, with TRBD1 matching over 7 bases. The CDR3 length is 12 residues. The trim removed 5 bases at V and 8 bases at J, leaving 2 bases unmatched. CDR1 SEHNR and CDR2 FQNEAQ come from the germline V gene (reference sequence). This chain's CDR3 is CASSQGDEKLFF. CDR3 DNA sequence: TGTGCCAGCAGCCAGGGGGACGAAAAACTGTTTTTT.